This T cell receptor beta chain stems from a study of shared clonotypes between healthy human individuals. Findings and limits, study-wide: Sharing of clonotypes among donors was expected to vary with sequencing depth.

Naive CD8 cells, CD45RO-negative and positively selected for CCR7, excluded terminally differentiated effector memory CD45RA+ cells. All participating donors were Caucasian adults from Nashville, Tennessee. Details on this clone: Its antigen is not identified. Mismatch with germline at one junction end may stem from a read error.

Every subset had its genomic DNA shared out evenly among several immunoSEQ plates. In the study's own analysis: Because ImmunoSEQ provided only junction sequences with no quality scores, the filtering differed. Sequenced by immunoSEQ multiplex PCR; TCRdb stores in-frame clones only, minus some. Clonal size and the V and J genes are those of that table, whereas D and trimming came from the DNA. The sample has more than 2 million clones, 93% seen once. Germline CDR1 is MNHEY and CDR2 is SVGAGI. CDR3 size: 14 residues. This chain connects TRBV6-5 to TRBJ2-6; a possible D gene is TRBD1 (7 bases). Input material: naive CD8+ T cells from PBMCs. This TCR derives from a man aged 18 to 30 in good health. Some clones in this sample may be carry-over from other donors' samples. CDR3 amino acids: CASSYSEGANVLTF. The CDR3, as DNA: TGTGCCAGCAGTTACTCGGAGGGGGCTAACGTCCTGACTTTC.